The text below deals with one TCR beta chain. The sample is drawn from a study of blood T cell repertoires in COVID-19. Study at large: Samples of COVID-19 (acute and convalescent) were obtained from the United States, Italy and Spain. PBMCs, B-cell-depleted T cells, or T cells were the source of the cDNA or gDNA that made up the material.

Profiled with immunoSEQ multiplex PCR; TCRdb holds only in-frame clones, not every one. In the table there are roughly 150,000 clones, around 90% of which are singletons. This sequence was found in a man aged 60 to 69 with active or convalescent COVID-19. Specimen: peripheral blood.

This CDR3 is CASSLRAGGRTGELFF. Here the CDR3 DNA reads TGTGCCAGCAGCTTAAGGGCAGGGGGCAGAACCGGGGAGCTGTTTTTT. This rearrangement joins TRBV7-2 to TRBJ2-2, with 8 positions matching TRBD1. Germline CDR1 and CDR2: SGHTA and FQGNSA. CDR3 length equals 16 residues. J gave up 5 bases and V 2 bases, and 7 bases lay outside the gene matches.